This TCR beta chain was observed in a study of tumor and adjacent non-tumor tissue in lung cancer. The overall study: The patients, roughly 9 men and roughly 5 women, were roughly 30 to 80 with stage I to III disease. Whole-study results and caveats: Significantly higher TCR diversity was found in tumor than normal lung. Patients with more diverse tumor TCRs had worse survival.

On this clonotype itself: Its specificity is unknown.

Three rounds of nested PCR, following a modified ARM-PCR protocol, produced the TCRbeta library. TCRdb re-called the multiplex PCR reads with MiXCR, one entry per CDR3 protein. The data show 77,000 or so distinct CDR3 sequences, with 76% seen just once and 40% held by the top ten. No cell sorting was done before RNA was extracted from the tissue. The normal lung tissue was taken more than 3 cm from the tumor edge. Newly diagnosed lung cancer patients had thoracic surgery in China, August–late 2014, without prior chemotherapy. The CDR3 has 13 residues. V dropped 2 bases and J dropped 7 bases, with 11 bases sitting between them.

V usage is TRBV12-3 or TRBV12-4 and J usage is TRBJ1-1; no reliable D call. Sequenced material: distant non-tumor lung tissue. This TCR came from a man between 65 and 79 years old with non-small cell lung cancer. For the CDR3, the DNA is TGTGCCAGCAGTTTACGGAGGCTGAATGAAGCTTTCTTT. It codes for CASSLRRLNEAFF.